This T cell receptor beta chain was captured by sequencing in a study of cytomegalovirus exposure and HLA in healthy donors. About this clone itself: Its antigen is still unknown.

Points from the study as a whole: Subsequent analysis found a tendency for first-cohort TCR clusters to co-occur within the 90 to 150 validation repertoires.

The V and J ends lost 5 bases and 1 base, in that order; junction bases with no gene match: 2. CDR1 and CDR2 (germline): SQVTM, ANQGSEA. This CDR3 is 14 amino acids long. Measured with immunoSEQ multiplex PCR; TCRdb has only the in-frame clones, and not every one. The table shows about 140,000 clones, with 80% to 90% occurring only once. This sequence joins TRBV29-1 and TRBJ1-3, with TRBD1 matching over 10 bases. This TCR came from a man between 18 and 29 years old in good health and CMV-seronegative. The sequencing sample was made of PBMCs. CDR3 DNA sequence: TGCAGCGTTTGGGACAGGGGTTCTGGAAACACCATATATTTT. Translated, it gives CSVWDRGSGNTIYF.